This T cell receptor beta chain was retrieved from a study of naive and memory T cell subsets. Findings and limits, study-wide: Naive repertoires, especially CD8, held a few larger clonotypes, possibly memory cells re-expressing CD45RA. Gini index rose across naive, CM, EM and EMRA in CD4 and CD8.

This clonotype was picked up many times. Its specificity is not known. V lost 2 bases, J lost 6 bases, and 8 bases lay in between. The CDR3 loop spans 12 amino acids. The beta constant-region primer was an equimolar mix of two oligonucleotides covering TRBC1 and TRBC2. Nested alpha and beta constant-region primers with the SP2 primer drove four PCR rounds on ligated cDNA. Using its own MiXCR run on the UMI-ligation and nested PCR reads, TCRdb lists one record per CDR3 protein. The sample includes around 93,000 distinct CDR3 sequences, around 11% seen only once; the top ten take around 0.13%. The TCR originated in a human donor in good health. This chain uses TRBV12-3 or TRBV12-4 with TRBJ2-7; D is unresolved. Sequenced input: naive CD4+ T cells from blood. The CDR3 DNA reads TGTGCCAGCAGTTTACCCCCGGCCGAGCAGTACTTC. Translated: CASSLPPAEQYF.